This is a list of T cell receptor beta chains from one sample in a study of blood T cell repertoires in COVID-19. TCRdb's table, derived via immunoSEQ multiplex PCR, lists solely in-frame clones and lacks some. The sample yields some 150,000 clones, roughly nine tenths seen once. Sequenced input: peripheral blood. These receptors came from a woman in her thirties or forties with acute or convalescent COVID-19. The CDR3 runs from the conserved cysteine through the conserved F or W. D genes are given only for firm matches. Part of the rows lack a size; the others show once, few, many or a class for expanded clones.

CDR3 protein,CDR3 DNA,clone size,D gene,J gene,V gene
CASSPGGGNTGELFF,TGCGCCAGCAGCCCGGGGGGCGGGAACACCGGGGAGCTGTTTTTT,NA,NA,TRBJ2-2,TRBV5-1
CASSFMASGSLNEQFF,TGTGCCAGCAGTTTTATGGCTAGCGGGAGTCTGAATGAGCAGTTCTTC,few,TRBD2,TRBJ2-1,TRBV27
CATSRVSGQGRTEAFF,TGTGCCACCAGCAGAGTATCGGGACAGGGGCGCACTGAAGCTTTCTTT,NA,TRBD1,TRBJ1-1,TRBV15
CASSQEPGDQETQYF,TGTGCCAGCAGCCAAGAACCGGGGGACCAAGAGACCCAGTACTTC,NA,NA,TRBJ2-5,TRBV4-2
CASSNRDTSTDTQYF,TGTGCCAGCTCAAACCGGGACACAAGCACAGATACGCAGTATTTT,NA,NA,TRBJ2-3,TRBV18
CASSPPLGGPSSYNSPLHF,TGTGCCAGCAGCCCTCCCCTCGGGGGGCCGAGCTCCTATAATTCACCCCTCCACTTT,NA,NA,TRBJ1-6,TRBV4-2
CASSSETGWGVNTEAFF,TGCGCCAGCAGCTCGGAGACAGGGTGGGGAGTAAACACTGAAGCTTTCTTT,NA,TRBD1,TRBJ1-1,TRBV5-1
CASSLAGVNTGELFF,TGTGCCAGCAGCTTGGCGGGAGTGAACACCGGGGAGCTGTTTTTT,NA,NA,TRBJ2-2,TRBV5-4
CASSFDRIQEKLFF,TGTGCCAGCAGTTTCGACAGGATACAGGAAAAACTGTTTTTT,NA,NA,TRBJ1-4,TRBV11-2
CAITGKGDSPLHF,TGTGCCATCACAGGGAAAGGTGATTCACCCCTCCACTTT,few,NA,TRBJ1-6,TRBV10-3
CASSPRGGNTEAFF,TGTGCCAGTAGTCCCCGCGGGGGGAACACTGAAGCTTTCTTT,NA,NA,TRBJ1-1,TRBV19
CASSGGGAPKTNTEAFF,TGTGCCAGCAGCGGGGGAGGGGCACCTAAAACTAACACTGAAGCTTTCTTT,NA,NA,TRBJ1-1,TRBV5-4
CASSPELAGGWTDTQYF,TGTGCCAGCAGCCCTGAACTAGCGGGAGGTTGGACAGATACGCAGTATTTT,NA,TRBD2,TRBJ2-3,TRBV7-9
CASSTGTGWGTEAFF,TGTGCCAGCAGTACCGGGACAGGGTGGGGCACTGAAGCTTTCTTT,NA,TRBD1,TRBJ1-1,TRBV6-5
CASSTVRTSGGGGELFF,TGTGCCAGCAGCACCGTGAGGACTAGCGGGGGGGGCGGGGAGCTGTTTTTT,few,TRBD2,TRBJ2-2,TRBV9
CASSQDLTRWETQYF,TGCGCCAGCAGCCAAGATCTCACAAGATGGGAGACCCAGTACTTC,NA,NA,TRBJ2-5,TRBV4-1